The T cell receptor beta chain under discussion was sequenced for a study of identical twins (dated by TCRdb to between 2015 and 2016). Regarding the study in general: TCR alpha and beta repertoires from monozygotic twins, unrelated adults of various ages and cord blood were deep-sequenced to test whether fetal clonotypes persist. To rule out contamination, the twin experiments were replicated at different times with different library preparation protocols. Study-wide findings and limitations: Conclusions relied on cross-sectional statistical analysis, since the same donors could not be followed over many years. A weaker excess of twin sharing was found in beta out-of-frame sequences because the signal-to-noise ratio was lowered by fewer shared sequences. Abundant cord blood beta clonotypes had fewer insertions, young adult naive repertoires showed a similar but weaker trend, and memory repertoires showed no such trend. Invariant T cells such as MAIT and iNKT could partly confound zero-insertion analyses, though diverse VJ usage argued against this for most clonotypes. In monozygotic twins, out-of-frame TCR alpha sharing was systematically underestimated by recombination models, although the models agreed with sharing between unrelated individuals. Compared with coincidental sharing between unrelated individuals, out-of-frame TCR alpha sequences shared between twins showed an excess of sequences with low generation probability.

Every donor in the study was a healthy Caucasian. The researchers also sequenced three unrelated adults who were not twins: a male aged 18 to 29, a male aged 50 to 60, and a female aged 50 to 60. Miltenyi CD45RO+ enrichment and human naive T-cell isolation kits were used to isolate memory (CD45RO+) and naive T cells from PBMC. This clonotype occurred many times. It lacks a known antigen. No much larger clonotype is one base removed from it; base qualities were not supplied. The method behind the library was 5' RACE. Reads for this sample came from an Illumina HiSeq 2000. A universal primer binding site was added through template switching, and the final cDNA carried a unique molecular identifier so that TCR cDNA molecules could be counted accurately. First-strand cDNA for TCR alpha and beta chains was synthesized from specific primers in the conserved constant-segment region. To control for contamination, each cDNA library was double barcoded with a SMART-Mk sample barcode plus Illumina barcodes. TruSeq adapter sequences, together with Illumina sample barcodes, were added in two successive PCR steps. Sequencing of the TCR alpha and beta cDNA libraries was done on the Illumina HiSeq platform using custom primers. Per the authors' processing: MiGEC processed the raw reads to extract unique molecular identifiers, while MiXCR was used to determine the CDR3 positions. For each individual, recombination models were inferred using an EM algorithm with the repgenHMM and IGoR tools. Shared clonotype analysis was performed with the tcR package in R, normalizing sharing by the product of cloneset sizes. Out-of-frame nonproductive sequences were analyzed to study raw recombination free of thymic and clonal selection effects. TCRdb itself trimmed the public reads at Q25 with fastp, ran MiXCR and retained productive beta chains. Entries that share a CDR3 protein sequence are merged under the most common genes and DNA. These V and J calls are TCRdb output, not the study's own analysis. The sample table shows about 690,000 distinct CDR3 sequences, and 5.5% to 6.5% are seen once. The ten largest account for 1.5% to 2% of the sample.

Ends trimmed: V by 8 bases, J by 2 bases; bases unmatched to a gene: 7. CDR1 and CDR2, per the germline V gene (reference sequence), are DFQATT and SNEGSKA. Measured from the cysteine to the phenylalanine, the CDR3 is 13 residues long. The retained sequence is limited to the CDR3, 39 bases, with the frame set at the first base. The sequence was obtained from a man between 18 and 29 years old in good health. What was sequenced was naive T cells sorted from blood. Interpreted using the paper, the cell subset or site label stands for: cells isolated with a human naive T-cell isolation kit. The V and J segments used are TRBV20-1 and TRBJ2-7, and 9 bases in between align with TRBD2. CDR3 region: CSPQVAGAYEQYF. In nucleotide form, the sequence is TGCAGTCCTCAGGTAGCGGGAGCCTACGAGCAGTACTTC.